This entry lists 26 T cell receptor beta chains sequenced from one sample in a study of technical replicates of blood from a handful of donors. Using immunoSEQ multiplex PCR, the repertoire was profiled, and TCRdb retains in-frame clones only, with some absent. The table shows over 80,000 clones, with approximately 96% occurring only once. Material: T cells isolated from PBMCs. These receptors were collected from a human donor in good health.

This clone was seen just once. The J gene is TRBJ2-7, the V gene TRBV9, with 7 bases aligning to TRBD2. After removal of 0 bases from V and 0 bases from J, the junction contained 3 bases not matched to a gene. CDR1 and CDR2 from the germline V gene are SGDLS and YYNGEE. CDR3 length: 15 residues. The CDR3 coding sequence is TGTGCCAGCAGCGTAGCCGGGACTAACTCCTACGAGCAGTACTTC. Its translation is CASSVAGTNSYEQYF.

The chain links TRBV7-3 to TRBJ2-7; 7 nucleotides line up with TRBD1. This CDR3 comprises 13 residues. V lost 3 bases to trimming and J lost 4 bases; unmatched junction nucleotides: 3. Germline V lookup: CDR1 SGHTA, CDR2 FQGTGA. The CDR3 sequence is CASSFDRAYEQYF. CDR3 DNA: TGTGCCAGCAGCTTTGACAGGGCGTACGAGCAGTACTTC.

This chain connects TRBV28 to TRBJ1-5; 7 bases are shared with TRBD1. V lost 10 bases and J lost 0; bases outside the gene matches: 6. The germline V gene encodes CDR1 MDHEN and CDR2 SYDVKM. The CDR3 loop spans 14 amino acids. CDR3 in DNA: TGTGCCACATCAGGGGGGACTAGCAATCAGCCCCAGCATTTT. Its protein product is CATSGGTSNQPQHF.

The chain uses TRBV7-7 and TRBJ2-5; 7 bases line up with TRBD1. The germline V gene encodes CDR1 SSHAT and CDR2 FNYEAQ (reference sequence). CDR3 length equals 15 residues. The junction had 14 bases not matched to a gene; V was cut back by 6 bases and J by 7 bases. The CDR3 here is CASSSRGTGAATQYF. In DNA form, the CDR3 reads TGTGCCAGCAGTTCGAGGGGTACAGGGGCGGCGACCCAGTACTTC.

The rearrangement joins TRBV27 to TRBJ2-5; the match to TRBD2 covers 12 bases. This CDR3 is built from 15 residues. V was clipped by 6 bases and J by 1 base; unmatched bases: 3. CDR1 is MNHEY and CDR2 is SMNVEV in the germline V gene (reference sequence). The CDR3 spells CASSETSGGQETQYF. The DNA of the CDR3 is TGTGCCAGCAGCGAGACTAGCGGGGGCCAAGAGACCCAGTACTTC.

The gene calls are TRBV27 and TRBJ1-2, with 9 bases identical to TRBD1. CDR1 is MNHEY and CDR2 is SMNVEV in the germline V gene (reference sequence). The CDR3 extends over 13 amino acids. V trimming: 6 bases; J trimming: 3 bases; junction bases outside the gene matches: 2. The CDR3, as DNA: TGTGCCAGCAGCCGGGACAGGGACTATGGCTACACCTTC. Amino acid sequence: CASSRDRDYGYTF.

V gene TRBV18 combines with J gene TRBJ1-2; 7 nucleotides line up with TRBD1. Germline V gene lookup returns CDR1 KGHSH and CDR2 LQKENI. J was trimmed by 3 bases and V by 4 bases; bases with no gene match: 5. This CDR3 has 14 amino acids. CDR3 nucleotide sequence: TGTGCCAGCTCACTTCGACAGGGAGACTATGGCTACACCTTC. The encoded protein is CASSLRQGDYGYTF.

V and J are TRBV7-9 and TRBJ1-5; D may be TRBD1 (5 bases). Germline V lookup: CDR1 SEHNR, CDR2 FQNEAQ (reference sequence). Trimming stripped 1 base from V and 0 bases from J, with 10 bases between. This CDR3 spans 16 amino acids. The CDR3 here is CASSLEARDSNQPQHF. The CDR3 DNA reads TGTGCCAGCAGCTTAGAGGCCAGGGATAGCAATCAGCCCCAGCATTTT.

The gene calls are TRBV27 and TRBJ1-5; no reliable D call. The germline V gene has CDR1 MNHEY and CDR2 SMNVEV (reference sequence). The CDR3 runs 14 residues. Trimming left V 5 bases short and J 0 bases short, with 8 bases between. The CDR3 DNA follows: TGTGCCAGCAGTGGCCAATATAGCAATCAGCCCCAGCATTTT. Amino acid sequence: CASSGQYSNQPQHF.

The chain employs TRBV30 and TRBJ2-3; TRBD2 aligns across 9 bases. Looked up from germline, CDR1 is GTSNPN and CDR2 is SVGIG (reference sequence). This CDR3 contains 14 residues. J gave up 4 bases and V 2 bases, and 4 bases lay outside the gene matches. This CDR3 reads CAWSPGLAADTQYF. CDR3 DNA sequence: TGTGCCTGGAGTCCGGGACTAGCCGCAGATACGCAGTATTTT.

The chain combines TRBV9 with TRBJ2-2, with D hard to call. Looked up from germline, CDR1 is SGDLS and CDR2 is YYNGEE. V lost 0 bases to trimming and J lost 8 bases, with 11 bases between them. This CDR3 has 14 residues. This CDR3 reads CASSVVKRDGELFF. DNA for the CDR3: TGTGCCAGCAGCGTAGTGAAGAGAGATGGGGAGCTGTTTTTT.

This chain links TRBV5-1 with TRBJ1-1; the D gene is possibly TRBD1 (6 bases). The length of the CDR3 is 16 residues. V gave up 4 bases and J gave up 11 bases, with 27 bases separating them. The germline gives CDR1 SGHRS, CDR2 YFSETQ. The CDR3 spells CASSRKGSGQSPPAFF. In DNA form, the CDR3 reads TGCGCCAGCAGCAGGAAGGGGTCCGGACAGTCGCCACCGGCTTTCTTT.

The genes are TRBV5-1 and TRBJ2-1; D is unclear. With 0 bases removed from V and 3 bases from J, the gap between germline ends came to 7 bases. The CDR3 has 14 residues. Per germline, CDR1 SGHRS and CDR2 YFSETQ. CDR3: CASSLARLYNEQFF. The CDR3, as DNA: TGCGCCAGCAGCTTGGCCAGACTCTACAATGAGCAGTTCTTC. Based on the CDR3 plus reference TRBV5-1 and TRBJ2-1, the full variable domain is KAGVTQTPRYLIKTRGQQVTLSCSPISGHRSVSWYQQTPGQGLQFLFEYFSETQRNKGNFPGRFSGRQFSNSRSEMNVSTLELGDSALYLCASSLARLYNEQFFGPGTRLTVL.

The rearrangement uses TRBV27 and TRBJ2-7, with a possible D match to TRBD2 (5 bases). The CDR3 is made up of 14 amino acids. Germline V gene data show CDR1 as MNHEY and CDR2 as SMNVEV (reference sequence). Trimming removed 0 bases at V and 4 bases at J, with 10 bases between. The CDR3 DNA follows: TGTGCCAGCAGTTTATCGGGTAGCGTGTACGAGCAGTACTTC. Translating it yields CASSLSGSVYEQYF.

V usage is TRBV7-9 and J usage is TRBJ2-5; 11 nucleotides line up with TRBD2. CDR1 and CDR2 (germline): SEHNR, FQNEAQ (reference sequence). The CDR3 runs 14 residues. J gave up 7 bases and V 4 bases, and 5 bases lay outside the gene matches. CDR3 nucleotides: TGTGCCAGCAGCTACCTAGCGGGAGGCGGGACCCAGTACTTC. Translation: CASSYLAGGGTQYF.

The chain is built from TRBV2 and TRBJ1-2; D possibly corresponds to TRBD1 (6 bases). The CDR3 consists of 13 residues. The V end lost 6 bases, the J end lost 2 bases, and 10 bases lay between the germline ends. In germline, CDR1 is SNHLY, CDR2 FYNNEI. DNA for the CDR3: TGTGCCAGCAGCGTGGACAGCAACTATGGCTACACCTTC. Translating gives CASSVDSNYGYTF.

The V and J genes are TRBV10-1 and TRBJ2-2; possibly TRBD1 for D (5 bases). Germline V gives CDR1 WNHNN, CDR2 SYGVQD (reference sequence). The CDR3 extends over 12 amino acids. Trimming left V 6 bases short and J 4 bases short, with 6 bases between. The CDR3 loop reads CASSTGTGELFF. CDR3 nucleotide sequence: TGCGCCAGCAGCACAGGCACCGGGGAGCTGTTTTTT.

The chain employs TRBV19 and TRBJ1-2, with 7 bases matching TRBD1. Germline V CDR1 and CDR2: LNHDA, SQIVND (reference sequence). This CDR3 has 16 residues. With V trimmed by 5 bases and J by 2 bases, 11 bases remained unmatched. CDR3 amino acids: CASSFRDSRANYGYTF. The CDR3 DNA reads TGTGCCAGTAGTTTTAGGGACAGCAGAGCGAACTATGGCTACACCTTC.

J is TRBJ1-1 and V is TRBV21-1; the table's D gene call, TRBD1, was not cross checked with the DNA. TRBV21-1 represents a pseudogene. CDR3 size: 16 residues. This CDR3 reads CASSKEDRQGTHEAFF. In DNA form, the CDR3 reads TGTGCCAGCAGCAAAGAGGACAGGCAGGGGACACATGAAGCTTTCTTT.

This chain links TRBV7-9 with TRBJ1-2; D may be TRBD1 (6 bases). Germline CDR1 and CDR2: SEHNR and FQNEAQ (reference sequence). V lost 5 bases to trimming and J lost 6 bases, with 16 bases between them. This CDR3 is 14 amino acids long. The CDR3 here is CASSPRVGGDGYTF. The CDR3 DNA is TGTGCCAGCAGCCCCCGTGTAGGGGGTGATGGCTACACCTTC. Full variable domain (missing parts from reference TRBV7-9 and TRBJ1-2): DTGVSQNPRHKITKRGQNVTFRCDPISEHNRLYWYRQTLGQGPEFLTYFQNEAQLEKSRLLSDRFSAERPKGSFSTLEIQRTEQGDSAMYLCASSPRVGGDGYTFGSGTRLTVV.

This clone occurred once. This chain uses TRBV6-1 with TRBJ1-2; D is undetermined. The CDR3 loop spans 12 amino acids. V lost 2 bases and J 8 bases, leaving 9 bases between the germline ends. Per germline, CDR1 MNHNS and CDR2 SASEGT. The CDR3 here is CASSESAPGYTF. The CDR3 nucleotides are TGTGCCAGCAGTGAATCTGCGCCGGGCTACACCTTC.

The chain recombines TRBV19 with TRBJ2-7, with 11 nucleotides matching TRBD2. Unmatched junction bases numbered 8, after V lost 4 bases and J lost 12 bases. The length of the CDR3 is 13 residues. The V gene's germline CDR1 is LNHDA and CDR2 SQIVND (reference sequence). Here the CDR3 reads CASSSGPGLAAYF. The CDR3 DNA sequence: TGTGCCAGTAGTAGCGGCCCGGGACTAGCGGCGTACTTC.

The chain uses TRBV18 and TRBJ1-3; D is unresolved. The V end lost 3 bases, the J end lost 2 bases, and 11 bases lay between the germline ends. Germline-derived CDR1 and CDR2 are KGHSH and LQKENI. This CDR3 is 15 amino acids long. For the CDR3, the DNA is TGTGCCAGCTCACCGGAGAGTTCTGCTGGAAACACCATATATTTT. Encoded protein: CASSPESSAGNTIYF.

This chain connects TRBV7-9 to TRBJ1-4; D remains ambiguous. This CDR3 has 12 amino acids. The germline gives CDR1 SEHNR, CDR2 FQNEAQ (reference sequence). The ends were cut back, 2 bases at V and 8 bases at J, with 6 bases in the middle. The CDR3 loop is CASSLFKEKLFF. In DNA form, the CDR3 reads TGTGCCAGCAGCTTATTTAAAGAAAAACTGTTTTTT.

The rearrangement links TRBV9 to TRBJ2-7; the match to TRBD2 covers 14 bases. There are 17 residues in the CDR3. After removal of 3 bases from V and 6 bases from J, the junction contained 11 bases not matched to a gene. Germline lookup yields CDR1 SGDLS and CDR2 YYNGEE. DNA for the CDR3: TGTGCCAGCAGCGAGTGGACAGGGACTAGCGGGAGAGGCGAGCAGTACTTC. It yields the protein CASSEWTGTSGRGEQYF. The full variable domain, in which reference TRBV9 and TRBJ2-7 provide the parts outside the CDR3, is DSGVTQTPKHLITATGQRVTLRCSPRSGDLSVYWYQQSLDQGLQFLIQYYNGEERAKGNILERFSAQQFPDLHSELNLSSLELGDSALYFCASSEWTGTSGRGEQYFGPGTRLTVT.

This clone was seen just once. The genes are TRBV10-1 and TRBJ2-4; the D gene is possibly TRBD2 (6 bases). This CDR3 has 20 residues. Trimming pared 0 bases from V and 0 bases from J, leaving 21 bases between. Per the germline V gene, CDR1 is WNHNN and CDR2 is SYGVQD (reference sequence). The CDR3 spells CASSESPAGPLKLAKNIQYF. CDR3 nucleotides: TGCGCCAGCAGTGAGTCTCCCGCGGGACCCCTTAAACTAGCCAAAAACATTCAGTACTTC.